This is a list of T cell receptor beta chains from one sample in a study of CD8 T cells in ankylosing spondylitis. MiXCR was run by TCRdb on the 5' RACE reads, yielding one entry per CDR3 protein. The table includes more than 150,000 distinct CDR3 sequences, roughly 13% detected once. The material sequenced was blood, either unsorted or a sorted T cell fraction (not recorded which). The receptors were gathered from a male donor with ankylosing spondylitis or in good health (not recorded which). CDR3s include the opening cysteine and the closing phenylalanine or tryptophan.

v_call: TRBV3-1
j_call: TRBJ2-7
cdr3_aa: CASSQSPYEQYF

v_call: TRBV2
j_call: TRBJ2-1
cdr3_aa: CASSDEGPSNEQFF

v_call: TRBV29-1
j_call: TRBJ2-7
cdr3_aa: CSVGGSQSSYEQYF

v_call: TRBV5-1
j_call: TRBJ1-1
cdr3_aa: CASSFGTLEAFF

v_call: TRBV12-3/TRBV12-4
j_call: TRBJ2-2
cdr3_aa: CASSSSRSQGGELFF

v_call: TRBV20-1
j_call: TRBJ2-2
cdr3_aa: CSATVQGLNTGELFF

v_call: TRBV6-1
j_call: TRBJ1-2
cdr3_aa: CASRLGQGASGYTF

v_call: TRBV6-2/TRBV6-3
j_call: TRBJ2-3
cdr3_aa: CASSYPGQDSSTDTQYF

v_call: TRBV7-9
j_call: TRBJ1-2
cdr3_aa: CASSLEVSGYTF

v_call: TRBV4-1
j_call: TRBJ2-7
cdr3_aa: CASSQGQGTYEQYF

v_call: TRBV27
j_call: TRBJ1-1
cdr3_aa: CASGFGTANTEAFF

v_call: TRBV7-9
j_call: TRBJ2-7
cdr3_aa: CASSLQDGDYEQYF

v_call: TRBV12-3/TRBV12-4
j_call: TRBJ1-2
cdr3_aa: CASSQTGPGGYGYTF

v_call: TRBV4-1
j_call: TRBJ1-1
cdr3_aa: CASSLESSEAFF

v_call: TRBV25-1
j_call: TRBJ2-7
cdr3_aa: CASSALTGGYEQYF

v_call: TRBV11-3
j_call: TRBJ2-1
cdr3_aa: CASSLTPDNEQFF

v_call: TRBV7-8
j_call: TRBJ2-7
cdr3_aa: CASSLVGGQFSSYEQYF

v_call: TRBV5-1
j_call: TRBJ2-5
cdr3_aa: CASSFGGGQETQYF

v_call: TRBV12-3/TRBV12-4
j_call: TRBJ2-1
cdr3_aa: CASSPGPGGLWSEQFF

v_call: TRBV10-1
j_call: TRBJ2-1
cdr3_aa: CASSERGPGQGVNEQFF

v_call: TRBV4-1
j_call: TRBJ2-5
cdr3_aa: CASSQETGIETQYF

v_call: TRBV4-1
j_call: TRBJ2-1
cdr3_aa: CASSREGIAVDEQFF

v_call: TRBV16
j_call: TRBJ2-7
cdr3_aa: CASSQWTPYEQYF

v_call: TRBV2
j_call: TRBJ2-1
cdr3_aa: CASSRLAGGTMGNEQFF

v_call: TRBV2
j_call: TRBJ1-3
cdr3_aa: CASSEPPGGNTIYF

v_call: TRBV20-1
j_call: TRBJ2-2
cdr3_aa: CSANPLQTGELFF

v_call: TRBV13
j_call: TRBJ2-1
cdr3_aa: CASSLIGGSTNEQFF

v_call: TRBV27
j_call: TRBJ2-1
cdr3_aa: CASSSRDKYNEQFF

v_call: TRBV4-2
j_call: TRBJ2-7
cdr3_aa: CASSQDDHHDEQYF

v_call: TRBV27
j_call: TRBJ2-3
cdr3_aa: CASSLAAGGFDTQYF

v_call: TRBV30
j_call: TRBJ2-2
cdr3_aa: CAWSPGPFFGELFF

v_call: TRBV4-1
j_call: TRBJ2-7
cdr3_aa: CASSQGVGYEQYF

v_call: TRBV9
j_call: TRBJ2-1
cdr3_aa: CASSFRGGGTGDEQFF

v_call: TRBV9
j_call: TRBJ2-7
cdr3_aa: CASSPRASGPSYEQYF

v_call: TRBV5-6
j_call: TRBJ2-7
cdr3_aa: CASSGGTGSIGSYEQYF

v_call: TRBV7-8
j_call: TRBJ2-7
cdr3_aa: CASSVGQAYEQYF

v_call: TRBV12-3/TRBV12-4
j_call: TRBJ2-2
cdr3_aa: CASSSKGGQDTGELFF